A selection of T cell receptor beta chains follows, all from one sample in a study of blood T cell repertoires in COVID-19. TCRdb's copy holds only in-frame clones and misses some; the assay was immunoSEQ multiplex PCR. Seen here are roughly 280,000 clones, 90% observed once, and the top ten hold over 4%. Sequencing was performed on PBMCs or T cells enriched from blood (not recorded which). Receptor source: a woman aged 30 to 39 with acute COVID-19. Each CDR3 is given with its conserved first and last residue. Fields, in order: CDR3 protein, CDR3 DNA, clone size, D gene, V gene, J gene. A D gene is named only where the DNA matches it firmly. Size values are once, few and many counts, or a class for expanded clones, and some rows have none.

CASSPIQGRNTGELFF	TGTGCCAGCTCACCGATCCAGGGGAGAAACACCGGGGAGCTGTTTTTT	NA	NA	TRBV18	TRBJ2-2
CSVAITGTEAFF	TGCAGCGTTGCGATTACAGGGACTGAAGCTTTCTTT	NA	NA	TRBV29-1	TRBJ1-1
CASSSRGGVSTEAFF	TGTGCCAGCAGTTCCAGGGGAGGGGTGAGTACTGAAGCTTTCTTT	NA	NA	TRBV27	TRBJ1-1
CASSQAGALANEQFF	TGTGCCAGCAGTCAAGCGGGAGCCCTAGCCAATGAGCAGTTCTTC	NA	TRBD2	TRBV9	TRBJ2-1
CASSPTPASGEQFF	TGTGCCAGCAGTCCCACCCCTGCTAGCGGTGAGCAGTTCTTC	NA	TRBD2	TRBV27	TRBJ2-1
CASSQGNFGLVYEQYF	TGTGCCAGCAGCCAAGGGAATTTTGGACTAGTATACGAGCAGTACTTC	NA	TRBD2	TRBV3-1/TRBV3-2	TRBJ2-7
CASTTNGKELNTEAFF	TGTGCCAGCACCACTAACGGCAAGGAGCTAAACACTGAAGCTTTCTTT	once	NA	TRBV28	TRBJ1-1
CASSRGQPNYNEQFF	TGTGCCAGCAGCCGGGGACAGCCCAACTACAATGAGCAGTTCTTC	once	TRBD1	TRBV7-3	TRBJ2-1
CASSPTGTGYNEQFF	TGTGCCAGCAGCCCCACGGGGACAGGATACAATGAGCAGTTCTTC	NA	TRBD1	TRBV9	TRBJ2-1
CASSLYQTGVGNEQYF	TGTGCCAGCAGTTTGTACCAGACAGGGGTTGGCAACGAGCAGTACTTC	NA	TRBD1	TRBV27	TRBJ2-7
CATSDSTSNEQFF	TGTGCCACCAGTGATTCGACTAGCAATGAGCAGTTCTTC	NA	NA	TRBV24-1	TRBJ2-1
CASSEALPAASLFF	TGTGCCAGCAGTGAAGCTCTCCCAGCGGCTTCCTTGTTCTTC	NA	NA	TRBV6-1	TRBJ2-1
CASSLTDYLTYNEQFF	TGCGCCAGCAGCTTGACCGACTACCTCACCTACAATGAGCAGTTCTTC	NA	NA	TRBV5-1	TRBJ2-1
CASSPSGRAVDTQYF	TGTGCCAGCAGCCCTAGCGGGAGGGCCGTAGATACGCAGTATTTT	NA	TRBD2	TRBV7-3	TRBJ2-3
CASSKNTEAFF	TGTGCCAGCTCCAAGAACACTGAAGCTTTCTTT	NA	NA	TRBV2	TRBJ1-1
CASSLGGNEQFF	TGTGCCAGCTCCCTTGGCGGCAATGAGCAGTTCTTC	NA	NA	TRBV2	TRBJ2-1
CASNWGGTDTQYF	TGTGCCAGTAATTGGGGGGGCACAGATACGCAGTATTTT	NA	NA	TRBV19	TRBJ2-3
CASSLGQGMNEQFF	TGTGCCAGCAGCTTAGGACAGGGGATGAATGAGCAGTTCTTC	NA	TRBD1	TRBV7-3	TRBJ2-1
CASSLGSSDNEQFF	TGTGCCAGCAGCTTAGGATCTAGCGACAATGAGCAGTTCTTC	NA	NA	TRBV7-8	TRBJ2-1
CASSETGGGQPQHF	TGTGCCAGCAGCGAGACAGGGGGGGGTCAGCCCCAGCATTTT	few	TRBD1	TRBV9	TRBJ1-5
CASSEDRGLNLGQYF	TGCGCCAGCAGCGAGGACAGGGGCCTCAACTTGGGGCAGTACTTC	many	TRBD1	TRBV4-1	TRBJ2-7
CASSQDTGAASDVEAFF	TGTGCCAGCAGCCAAGACACAGGGGCCGCCTCTGACGTTGAAGCTTTCTTT	NA	TRBD1	TRBV4-2	TRBJ1-1
CASSFRRGNVLTF	TGTGCCAGCAGTTTTAGACGGGGAAACGTCCTGACTTTC	NA	NA	TRBV28	TRBJ2-6
CASSWWDRGDEQFF	TGTGCCAGCAGCTGGTGGGACAGGGGAGATGAGCAGTTCTTC	NA	TRBD1	TRBV7-8	TRBJ2-1
CASSPARQPNEKLFF	TGTGCCAGCAGCCCAGCCCGACAGCCGAATGAAAAACTGTTTTTT	NA	NA	TRBV3-1/TRBV3-2	TRBJ1-4
CAWSVPPLAGVQETQYF	TGTGCCTGGAGTGTACCTCCACTAGCGGGGGTCCAAGAGACCCAGTACTTC	once	TRBD2	TRBV30	TRBJ2-5
CASSLEGDTSLGDTIYF	TGCGCCAGCAGCTTGGAGGGGGACACGTCACTTGGAGACACCATATATTTT	NA	NA	TRBV5-1	TRBJ1-3
CASSQELAGGLHNEQFF	TGCGCCAGCAGCCAGGAACTAGCGGGAGGCCTCCACAATGAGCAGTTCTTC	once	TRBD2	TRBV4-1	TRBJ2-1
CASSISGYSTKNIQYF	TGTGCCAGTAGTATTTCAGGATACTCGACCAAAAACATTCAGTACTTC	NA	NA	TRBV19	TRBJ2-4
CASSESTSGKSSGTDTQYF	TGCGCCAGCAGTGAGTCGACTAGCGGGAAAAGTAGTGGGACAGATACGCAGTATTTT	NA	TRBD2	TRBV10-1	TRBJ2-3
CASSQLTSGNNEQYF	TGCGCCAGCAGCCAATTGACTAGCGGGAATAACGAGCAGTACTTC	few	TRBD2	TRBV4-1	TRBJ2-7
CASSRLTSGRTNTGELFF	TGTGCCAGCAGCCGACTGACTAGCGGGAGGACGAACACCGGGGAGCTGTTTTTT	NA	TRBD2	TRBV3-1/TRBV3-2	TRBJ2-2
CASSFGRGNQPQHF	TGTGCCAGCAGTTTCGGCAGGGGCAATCAGCCCCAGCATTTT	NA	NA	TRBV28	TRBJ1-5
CASSQPTTSFQSYEQYF	TGCGCCAGCAGCCAACCTACAACTAGTTTTCAAAGCTACGAGCAGTACTTC	NA	NA	TRBV4-1	TRBJ2-7
CASSVSSTDTQYF	TGTGCCAGCAGCGTCTCTAGCACAGATACGCAGTATTTT	once	NA	TRBV9	TRBJ2-3
CASGSKSGTGGTYEQYF	TGTGCCAGCGGATCCAAGTCCGGGACAGGGGGAACCTACGAGCAGTACTTC	NA	TRBD1	TRBV2	TRBJ2-7